This TCR beta chain is drawn from a study of T-cell memory formation after mild COVID-19. Study-level information: There were largely donor-specific TCR clusters. General study points: Certain responding clones were present in pre-infection memory, suggesting participation of cross-reactive memory.

Researchers used 5'RACE with constant-segment primers to make TCR alpha and TCR beta cDNA libraries that carry sample barcodes and UMIs. TCRdb re-analysed the 5' RACE reads in MiXCR, keeping a single row per CDR3 protein. The sample holds roughly 600,000 distinct CDR3 sequences, approximately 18% seen once. The CDR3 has 16 residues. Germline CDR1 SNHLY, CDR2 FYNNEI. V trimming: 1 base; J trimming: 4 bases; junction bases outside the gene matches: 7. Note on this clonotype: Its matching antigen is unknown.

The sequence was obtained from an adult woman who had mild COVID-19 (a few samples of this study predate the infection). Cell type and time point are not known. This chain joins TRBV2 and TRBJ2-7, with 10 bases aligning to TRBD2. Sequenced material: PBMCs or a T cell subset sorted from them (not recorded which). This chain's CDR3 is CASSEVGLAGAYEQYF. The CDR3 DNA sequence: TGTGCCAGCAGTGAAGTGGGTCTAGCGGGGGCTTACGAGCAGTACTTC.